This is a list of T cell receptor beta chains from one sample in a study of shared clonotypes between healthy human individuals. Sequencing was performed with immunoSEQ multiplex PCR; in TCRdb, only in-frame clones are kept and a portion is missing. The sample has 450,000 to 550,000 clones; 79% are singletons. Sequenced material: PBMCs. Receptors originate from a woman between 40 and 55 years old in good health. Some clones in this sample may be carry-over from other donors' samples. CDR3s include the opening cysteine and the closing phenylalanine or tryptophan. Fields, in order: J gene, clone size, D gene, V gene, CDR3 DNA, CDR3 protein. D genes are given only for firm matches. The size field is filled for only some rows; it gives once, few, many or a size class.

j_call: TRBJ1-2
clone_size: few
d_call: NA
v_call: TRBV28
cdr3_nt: TGTGCCAGCAGTTTAGGGGGGTTCTATGGCTACACCTTC
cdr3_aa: CASSLGGFYGYTF

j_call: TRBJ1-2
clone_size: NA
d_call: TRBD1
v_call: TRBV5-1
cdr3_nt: TGCGCCAGCAGTGCCGGGACAGGGGCTCATGGCTACACCTTC
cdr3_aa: CASSAGTGAHGYTF

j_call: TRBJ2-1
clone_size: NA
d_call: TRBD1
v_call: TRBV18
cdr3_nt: TGTGCCAGCTCCTACCGGGACAGGGTCAACAATGAGCAGTTCTTC
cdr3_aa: CASSYRDRVNNEQFF

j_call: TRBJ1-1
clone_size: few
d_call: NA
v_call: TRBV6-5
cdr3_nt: TGTGCCAGCAGAGGACACGCGAACACTGAAGCTTTCTTT
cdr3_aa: CASRGHANTEAFF

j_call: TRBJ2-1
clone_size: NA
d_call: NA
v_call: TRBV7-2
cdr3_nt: TGTGCCAGCAGCGCCTTTTGGAACAATGAGCAGTTCTTC
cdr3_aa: CASSAFWNNEQFF

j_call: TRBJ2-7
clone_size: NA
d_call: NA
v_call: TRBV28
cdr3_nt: TGTGCCAGCAGTTTGAGGCGAGCAGGGGAGCAGTACTTC
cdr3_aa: CASSLRRAGEQYF

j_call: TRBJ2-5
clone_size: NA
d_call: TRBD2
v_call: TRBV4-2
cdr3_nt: TGTGCCAGCAGCCAAGAAGCGGGAGGGATCCAAGAGACCCAGTACTTC
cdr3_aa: CASSQEAGGIQETQYF

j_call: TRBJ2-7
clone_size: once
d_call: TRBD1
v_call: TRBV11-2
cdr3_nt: TGTGCCAGCAGAGAACCCGGGACAGGCTACGAGCAGTACTTC
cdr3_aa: CASREPGTGYEQYF

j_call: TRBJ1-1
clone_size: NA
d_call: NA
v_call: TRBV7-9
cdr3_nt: TGTGCCAGCAGCTTAGGCGGGTCGGGCACTGAAGCTTTCTTT
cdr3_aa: CASSLGGSGTEAFF

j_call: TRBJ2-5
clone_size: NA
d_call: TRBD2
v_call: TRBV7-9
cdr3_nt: TGTGCCAGCAGCTCGAGCGGGAGCGATGAGACCCAGTACTTC
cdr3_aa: CASSSSGSDETQYF

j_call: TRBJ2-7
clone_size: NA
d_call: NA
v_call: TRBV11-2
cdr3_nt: TGTGCCAGCAGCTTAGGTCCGGGCCGGCTTTACGAGCAGTACTTC
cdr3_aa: CASSLGPGRLYEQYF

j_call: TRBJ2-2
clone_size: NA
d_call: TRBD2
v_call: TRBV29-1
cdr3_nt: TGCAGCGTTGAGGCTAGCGGGAGTTTAGTTTCCGGTAAAACAGGGAACACCGGGGAGCTGTTTTTT
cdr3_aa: CSVEASGSLVSGKTGNTGELFF

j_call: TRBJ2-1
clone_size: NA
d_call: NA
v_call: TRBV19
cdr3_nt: TGTGCCAGTAGTTACGGGACACACAACAATGAGCAGTTCTTC
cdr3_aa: CASSYGTHNNEQFF

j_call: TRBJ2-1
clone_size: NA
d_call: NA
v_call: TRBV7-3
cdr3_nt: TGTGCCAGCAGCAGAGCCCAGGGGACGTTCAATGAGCAGTTCTTC
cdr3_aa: CASSRAQGTFNEQFF

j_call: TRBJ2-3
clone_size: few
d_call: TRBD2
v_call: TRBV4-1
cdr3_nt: TGCGCCAGCAGCCAAGGAGCGGGACCTAGCACAGATACGCAGTATTTT
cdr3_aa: CASSQGAGPSTDTQYF

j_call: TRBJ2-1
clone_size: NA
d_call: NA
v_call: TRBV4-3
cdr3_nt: TGCGCCAGCAGCCAGGGACTGATCAATGAGCAGTTCTTC
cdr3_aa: CASSQGLINEQFF

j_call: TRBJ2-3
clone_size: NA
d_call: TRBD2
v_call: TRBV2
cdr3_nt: TGTGCCAGCAGTTCGCTAGCGGGAGGACCAGATACGCAGTATTTT
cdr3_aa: CASSSLAGGPDTQYF

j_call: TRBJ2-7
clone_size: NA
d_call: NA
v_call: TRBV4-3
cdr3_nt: TGCGCCAGCAGCCACCCGGGACACCGCTACGAGCAGTACTTC
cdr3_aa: CASSHPGHRYEQYF

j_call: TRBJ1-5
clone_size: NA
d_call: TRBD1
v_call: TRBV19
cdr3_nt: TGTGCCAGTAACCCGGGCGAAGGGACAGACACAGCCAATCAGCCCCAGCATTTT
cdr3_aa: CASNPGEGTDTANQPQHF

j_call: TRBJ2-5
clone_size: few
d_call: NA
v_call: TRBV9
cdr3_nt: TGTGCCAGCAGCGTAGTTCAGGGCGGGCAAGAGACCCAGTACTTC
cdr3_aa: CASSVVQGGQETQYF

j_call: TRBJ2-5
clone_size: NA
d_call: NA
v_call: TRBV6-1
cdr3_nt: TGTGCCAGCAGTGAATCTAGGCGCGAGACCCAGTACTTC
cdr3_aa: CASSESRRETQYF

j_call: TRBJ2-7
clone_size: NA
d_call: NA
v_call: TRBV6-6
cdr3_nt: TGTGCCAGCAATCTTGGGGGGACACCCGGAATCTACGAGCAGTACTTC
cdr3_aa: CASNLGGTPGIYEQYF

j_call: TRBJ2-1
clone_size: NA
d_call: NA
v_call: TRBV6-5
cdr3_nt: TGTGCCAGCAGTTCTTGGTCGGGGAGCAGGAATGAGCAGTTCTTC
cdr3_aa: CASSSWSGSRNEQFF

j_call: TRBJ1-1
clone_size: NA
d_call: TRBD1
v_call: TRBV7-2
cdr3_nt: TGTGCCAGCAGCTCCTTTCGACAGGGGAGTGACACTGAAGCTTTCTTT
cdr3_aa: CASSSFRQGSDTEAFF

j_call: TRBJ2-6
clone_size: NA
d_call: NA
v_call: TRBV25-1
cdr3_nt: TGTGCCAGCAGTGAATCCGGGGGGACAGTTGGGGCCAACGTCCTGACTTTC
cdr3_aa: CASSESGGTVGANVLTF